This record covers a single T cell receptor (beta chain). The sample originates from a study of blood T cell repertoires in COVID-19. Study-level background: The origin of the acute and convalescent COVID-19 samples was the United States, Italy and Spain. PBMCs, B-cell-depleted T cells, or T cells were the source of the cDNA or gDNA that made up the material.

The CDR3 covers 15 residues. Per germline, CDR1 PRHDT and CDR2 FYEKMQ (reference sequence). V dropped 1 base and J dropped 0 bases, with 10 bases sitting between them. Methods used by the authors: Scientists estimated how many nucleated cells there were by amplifying reference gene primers. Some clones are missing from TCRdb's copy, which holds only in-frame ones; the method was immunoSEQ multiplex PCR. That table furnishes V, J and clone size, whereas the DNA furnished D and trimming. The data contain under 250,000 clones, approximately 90% of them singletons. Sequenced sample: peripheral blood. This clonotype was sampled from a man under 40 with acute or convalescent COVID-19. The V and J genes are TRBV13 and TRBJ2-7; D remains unclear. The CDR3 nucleotides read TGTGCCAGCAGCTTAGTGGGCCAGCTCTCCTACGAGCAGTACTTC. This codes for CASSLVGQLSYEQYF.